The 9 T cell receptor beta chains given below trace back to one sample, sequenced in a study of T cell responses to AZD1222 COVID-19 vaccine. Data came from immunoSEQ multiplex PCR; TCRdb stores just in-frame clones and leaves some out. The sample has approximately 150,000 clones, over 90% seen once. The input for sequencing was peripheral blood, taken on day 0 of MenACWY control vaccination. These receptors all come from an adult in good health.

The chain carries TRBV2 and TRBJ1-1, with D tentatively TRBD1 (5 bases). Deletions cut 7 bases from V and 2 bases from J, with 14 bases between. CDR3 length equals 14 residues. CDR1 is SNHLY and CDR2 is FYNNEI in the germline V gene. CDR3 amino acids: CASTAGRTNTEAFF. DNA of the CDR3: TGTGCCAGCACCGCGGGACGTACAAACACTGAAGCTTTCTTT.

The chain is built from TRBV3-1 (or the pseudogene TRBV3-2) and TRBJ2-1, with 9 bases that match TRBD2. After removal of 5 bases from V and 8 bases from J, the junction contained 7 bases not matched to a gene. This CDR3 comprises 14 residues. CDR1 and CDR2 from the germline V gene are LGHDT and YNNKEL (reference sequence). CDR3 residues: CASSTGTSRYEQFF. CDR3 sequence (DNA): TGTGCCAGCAGCACCGGGACTAGCAGGTATGAGCAGTTCTTC.

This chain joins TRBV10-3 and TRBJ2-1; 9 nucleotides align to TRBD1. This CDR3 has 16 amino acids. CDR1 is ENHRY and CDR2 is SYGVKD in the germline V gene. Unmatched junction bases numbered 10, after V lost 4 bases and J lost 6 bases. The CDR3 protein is CAISGGDRGIPNEQFF. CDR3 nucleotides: TGTGCCATCAGTGGGGGCGACAGGGGGATTCCCAATGAGCAGTTCTTC.

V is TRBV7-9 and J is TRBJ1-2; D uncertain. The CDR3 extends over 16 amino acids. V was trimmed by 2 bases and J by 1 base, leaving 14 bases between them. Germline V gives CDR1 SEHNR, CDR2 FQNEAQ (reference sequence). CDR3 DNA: TGTGCCAGCAGCTTATCTCCGCAAACAAGTAACTATGGCTACACCTTC. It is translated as CASSLSPQTSNYGYTF. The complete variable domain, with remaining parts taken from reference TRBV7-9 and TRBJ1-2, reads DTGVSQNPRHKITKRGQNVTFRCDPISEHNRLYWYRQTLGQGPEFLTYFQNEAQLEKSRLLSDRFSAERPKGSFSTLEIQRTEQGDSAMYLCASSLSPQTSNYGYTFGSGTRLTVV.

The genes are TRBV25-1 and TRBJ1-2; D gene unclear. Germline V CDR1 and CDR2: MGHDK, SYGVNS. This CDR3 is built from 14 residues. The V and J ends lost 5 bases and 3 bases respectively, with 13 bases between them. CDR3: CASSSESNYYGYTF. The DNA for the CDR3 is TGTGCCAGCAGTTCGGAATCTAATTACTATGGCTACACCTTC.

The CDR3 DNA is TGTGCCAGCAGCTTTGGGGCCCCCTCTGGAAACACCATATATTTT. As protein: CASSFGAPSGNTIYF. This chain uses TRBV7-9 with TRBJ1-3; a possible D gene is TRBD1 (5 bases). The germline V gene has CDR1 SEHNR and CDR2 FQNEAQ (reference sequence). Deletions cut 3 bases from V and 0 bases from J, with 9 bases between. There are 15 residues in the CDR3.

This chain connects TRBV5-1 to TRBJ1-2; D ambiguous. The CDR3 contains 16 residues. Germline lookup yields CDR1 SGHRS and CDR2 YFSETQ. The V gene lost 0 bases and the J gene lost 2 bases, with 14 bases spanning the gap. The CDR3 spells CASSLGWGFANYGYTF. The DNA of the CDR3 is TGCGCCAGCAGCTTGGGTTGGGGATTTGCCAACTATGGCTACACCTTC.

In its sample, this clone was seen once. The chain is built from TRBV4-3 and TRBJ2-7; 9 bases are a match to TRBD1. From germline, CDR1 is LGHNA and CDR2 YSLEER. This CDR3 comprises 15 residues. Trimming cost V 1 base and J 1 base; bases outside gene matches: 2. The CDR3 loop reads CASSQVGQGSYEQYF. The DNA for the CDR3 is TGCGCCAGCAGCCAAGTCGGACAGGGGTCCTACGAGCAGTACTTC.

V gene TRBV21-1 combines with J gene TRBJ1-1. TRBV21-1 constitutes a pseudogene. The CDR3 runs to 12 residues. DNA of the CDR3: TGTGCCAGCAGCAGCGGGGGCACTGAAGCTTTCTTT. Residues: CASSSGGTEAFF.